This T cell receptor beta chain comes out of a study of control samples from healthy donors and cancer patients. Only in-frame clones appear in the TCRdb table, and some are missing; sequencing was by immunoSEQ multiplex PCR. Of over 100,000 clones listed, about nine tenths are singletons. This clone was observed once. There are 15 residues in the CDR3. The V end was cut by 2 bases, the J end by 3 bases, with 14 bases between. CDR1 SQVTM and CDR2 ANQGSEA come from the germline V gene. This clonotype was obtained from a man in his forties in good health. Sample: blood. The chain recombines TRBV29-1 with TRBJ2-1; D perhaps matches TRBD1 (6 bases). The DNA for the CDR3 is TGCAGCGTTGAAACAGGGCGGAGGAGCTACAATGAGCAGTTCTTC. Translated, it gives CSVETGRRSYNEQFF.